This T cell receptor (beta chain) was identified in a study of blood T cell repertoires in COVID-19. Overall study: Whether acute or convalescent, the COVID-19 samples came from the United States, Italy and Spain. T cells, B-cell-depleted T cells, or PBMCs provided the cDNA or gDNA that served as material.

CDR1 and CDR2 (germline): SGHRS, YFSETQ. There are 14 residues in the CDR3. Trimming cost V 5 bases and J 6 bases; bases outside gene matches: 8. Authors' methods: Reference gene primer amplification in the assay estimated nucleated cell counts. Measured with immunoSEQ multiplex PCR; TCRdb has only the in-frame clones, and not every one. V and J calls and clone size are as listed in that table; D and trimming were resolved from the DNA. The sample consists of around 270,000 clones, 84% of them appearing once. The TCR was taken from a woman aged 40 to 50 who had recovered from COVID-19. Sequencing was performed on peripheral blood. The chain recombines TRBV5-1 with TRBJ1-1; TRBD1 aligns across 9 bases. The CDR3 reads CASSNTGGSAEAFF. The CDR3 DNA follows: TGCGCCAGCAGTAATACAGGGGGCAGCGCTGAAGCTTTCTTT.